Listed below are T cell receptor beta chains from one sample, sequenced in a study of radiation and T cells in renal cell carcinoma. The table came from immunoSEQ multiplex PCR; TCRdb's copy has only in-frame clones and leaves some out. The sample carries approximately 70,000 clones, over 65% recorded once. The sample consisted of blood, taken from a patient whose treatment included radiotherapy and nephrectomy. The receptors here all came from a man in his sixties with renal cell carcinoma. Each CDR3 is given with its conserved first and last residue. The D gene is left open where the match is weak. Clone sizes are given selectively: once, few, many, or a class where the clone is expanded.

clone size: -; J gene: TRBJ2-7; V gene: TRBV2; D gene: -; CDR3 DNA: TGTGCCAGCAGTGAATCGACTCGCGAGCAGTACTTC; CDR3 protein: CASSESTREQYF
clone size: -; J gene: TRBJ2-3; V gene: TRBV5-1; D gene: TRBD2; CDR3 DNA: TGCGCCAGCAGCTTGGCCTCTGGTAGCGGGGCTTTTAGCACAGATACGCAGTATTTT; CDR3 protein: CASSLASGSGAFSTDTQYF
clone size: -; J gene: TRBJ1-2; V gene: TRBV29-1; D gene: -; CDR3 DNA: TGCAGCGTTTGGGCAGGGGCGTCTGGCTACACCTTC; CDR3 protein: CSVWAGASGYTF
clone size: -; J gene: TRBJ2-1; V gene: TRBV10-3; D gene: TRBD2; CDR3 DNA: TGTGCCATCAGTGGGGGACTAGCGGGGATCTACAATGAGCAGTTCTTC; CDR3 protein: CAISGGLAGIYNEQFF
clone size: once; J gene: TRBJ1-5; V gene: TRBV30; D gene: -; CDR3 DNA: TGTGCCTGGAGTCCTCCTGATCTGAGGAGGGGCCCCCAGCATTTT; CDR3 protein: CAWSPPDLRRGPQHF
clone size: few; J gene: TRBJ1-5; V gene: TRBV6-5; D gene: TRBD1; CDR3 DNA: TGTGCCAGCAGTCCTGACAGGGGGGGACAGCCCCAGCATTTT; CDR3 protein: CASSPDRGGQPQHF
clone size: once; J gene: TRBJ2-1; V gene: TRBV15; D gene: -; CDR3 DNA: TGTGCCACCAGCAGAGTGGGAGTACCCTACAATGAGCAGTTCTTC; CDR3 protein: CATSRVGVPYNEQFF
clone size: -; J gene: TRBJ2-1; V gene: TRBV6-1; D gene: -; CDR3 DNA: TGTGCCAGCAGTGAAGTTCGAGATGGCAATGAGCAGTTCTTC; CDR3 protein: CASSEVRDGNEQFF
clone size: -; J gene: TRBJ2-2; V gene: TRBV7-9; D gene: TRBD2; CDR3 DNA: TGTGCCAGCAGCGCTAGACTAGCGGGAGGGTACACCGGGGAGCTGTTTTTT; CDR3 protein: CASSARLAGGYTGELFF
clone size: -; J gene: TRBJ2-1; V gene: TRBV29-1; D gene: TRBD2; CDR3 DNA: TGCAGCGTTGGCCGAGCCCCTCTAGCGGGAGACGTCCATGAGCAGTTCTTC; CDR3 protein: CSVGRAPLAGDVHEQFF
clone size: -; J gene: TRBJ1-6; V gene: TRBV19; D gene: -; CDR3 DNA: TGTGCCAGCCAGGCTGGTTATAATTCACCCCTCCACTTT; CDR3 protein: CASQAGYNSPLHF
clone size: -; J gene: TRBJ1-2; V gene: TRBV7-6; D gene: TRBD1; CDR3 DNA: TGTGCCAGCAGCGTGATAGGGGCCAGGGGGCACTTCTTTAACTATGGCTACACCTTC; CDR3 protein: CASSVIGARGHFFNYGYTF
clone size: -; J gene: TRBJ2-5; V gene: TRBV27; D gene: TRBD1; CDR3 DNA: TGTGCCAGCAGTTTATCGTGGACAGGGAGGGAGACCCAGTACTTC; CDR3 protein: CASSLSWTGRETQYF
clone size: -; J gene: TRBJ1-3; V gene: TRBV7-2; D gene: -; CDR3 DNA: TGTGCCAGCAGCTCCCACCGAGAATCTAGGGCCGGAAACACCATATATTTT; CDR3 protein: CASSSHRESRAGNTIYF
clone size: -; J gene: TRBJ2-4; V gene: TRBV30; D gene: -; CDR3 DNA: TGTGCCTGGAGTGTGACGCTTGTGGACAAAAACATTCAGTACTTC; CDR3 protein: CAWSVTLVDKNIQYF